This T cell receptor (beta chain) was sequenced for a study of OX40 agonist ivuxolimab in advanced cancers. The study's findings and limits: Dose levels from 0.1 to 3.0 mg/kg saw CD4+ and CD8+ blood T cells expand clonally by week 6.

The sampling schedule covered blood at baseline, cycle 4 day 1, and cycle 7 day 1. Libraries were prepared by immunoSEQ multiplex PCR; TCRdb keeps only in-frame clonotypes and omits some of them. The table records about 46,000 clones, about 89% of them present only once. V was shortened by 4 bases and J by 2 bases, with 8 bases between the two germline ends. This CDR3 region has 13 residues. The germline V gene has CDR1 MNHEY and CDR2 SMNVEV (reference sequence). This clone was recorded once. Its specificity is not known. This chain joins TRBV27 and TRBJ1-2; D is ambiguous. The source material was CD4+ or CD8+ T cells sorted from blood, sampled in a trial of the OX40 agonist ivuxolimab. The TCR was taken from an adult with an advanced solid tumor such as melanoma, head and neck, liver or kidney cancer. The CDR3 reads CASSWNRNYGYTF. The CDR3 DNA reads as TGTGCCAGCAGTTGGAACAGAAACTATGGCTACACCTTC.